The 8 T cell receptor beta chains below were found in one sample sequenced in a study of blood T cell repertoires in COVID-19. Sequenced by immunoSEQ multiplex PCR; TCRdb stores in-frame clones only, minus some. The data hold a few hundred thousand clones, with roughly 85% observed a single time. Sequencing input: PBMCs or T cells enriched from blood (not recorded which). All receptors come from a woman in her thirties or forties with acute COVID-19.

The chain employs TRBV5-1 and TRBJ2-7; 8 bases line up with TRBD2. The J segment lost 5 bases and the V segment lost 4 bases, leaving 8 bases of the junction unmatched. Germline CDR1 and CDR2: SGHRS and YFSETQ. CDR3 length: 14 amino acids. CDR3 sequence (DNA): TGCGCCAGCAGCCGGGACGGCGGGGGGAACGAGCAGTACTTC. This translates into CASSRDGGGNEQYF.

This rearrangement joins TRBV7-2 to TRBJ2-4; D is unresolved. V lost 11 bases and J lost 0, with 11 bases in between. The germline V gene has CDR1 SGHTA and CDR2 FQGNSA. The CDR3 contains 13 residues. The CDR3 nucleotides read TGTGCCTCACGCGAGCTAGCCAAAAACATTCAGTACTTC. It yields the protein CASRELAKNIQYF. The full variable domain, rest sourced from reference TRBV7-2 and TRBJ2-4, is GAGVSQSPSNKVTEKGKDVELRCDPISGHTALYWYRQSLGQGLEFLIYFQGNSAPDKSGLPSDRFSAERTGGSVSTLTIQRTQQEDSAVYLCASRELAKNIQYFGAGTRLSVL.

This clone was seen a few times. The genes are TRBV11-2 and TRBJ1-1; D perhaps matches TRBD1 (6 bases). The CDR3 loop spans 19 amino acids. Trimming shortened V by 5 bases and J by 0 bases, and 25 bases separated the two germline ends. Germline CDR1 and CDR2: SGHAT and FQNNGV. The CDR3 sequence: CASSPKSTGHLFMNTEAFF. The CDR3 DNA reads as TGTGCCAGCAGCCCTAAATCTACGGGACACCTCTTCATGAACACTGAAGCTTTCTTT.

V and J are TRBV6-5 and TRBJ1-1; 7 bases fit TRBD1. The trim removed 7 bases at V and 1 base at J, leaving 6 bases unmatched. CDR1 and CDR2 from the germline V gene are MNHEY and SVGAGI. The CDR3 sequence is 14 residues long. The CDR3 DNA reads TGTGCCAGCAAACCGACAGGGAGGAACACTGAAGCTTTCTTT. Amino acid sequence: CASKPTGRNTEAFF.

V gene TRBV28 combines with J gene TRBJ2-1; 10 nucleotides align to TRBD2. The V and J ends lost 3 bases and 10 bases, in that order; junction bases with no gene match: 6. Per germline, CDR1 MDHEN and CDR2 SYDVKM. The CDR3 runs 14 residues. The CDR3 DNA reads as TGTGCCAGCAGTTTTAGGACTAGCGGCGGGGAGCAGTTCTTC. Its protein is CASSFRTSGGEQFF.

V gene TRBV28 combines with J gene TRBJ2-2; 10 nucleotides align to TRBD1. Germline CDR1 MDHEN, CDR2 SYDVKM. With 10 bases clipped from V and 3 bases from J, the junction kept 8 bases outside the gene matches. This CDR3 region has 15 residues. CDR3 DNA sequence: TGTGCCACACCGGCGGACAGGGGGGACACCGGGGAGCTGTTTTTT. It encodes CATPADRGDTGELFF.

V and J are TRBV19 and TRBJ2-1; 14 positions agree with TRBD2. With 2 bases clipped from V and 2 bases from J, the junction kept 5 bases outside the gene matches. This CDR3 comprises 18 residues. Germline CDR1 LNHDA, CDR2 SQIVND (reference sequence). This chain's CDR3 is CASSIWGGLAGAYNEQFF. CDR3 nucleotide sequence: TGTGCCAGTAGTATATGGGGGGGACTAGCGGGAGCCTACAATGAGCAGTTCTTC.

This chain connects TRBV5-1 to TRBJ2-5; tentatively, D is TRBD2 (7 bases). The CDR3 loop spans 15 amino acids. Germline CDR1 and CDR2: SGHRS and YFSETQ. V shed 0 bases and J shed 1 base, with 10 bases lying between them. The CDR3 DNA sequence: TGCGCCAGCAGCTTGGGGGGGGGCACCCAAGAGACCCAGTACTTC. As protein: CASSLGGGTQETQYF.